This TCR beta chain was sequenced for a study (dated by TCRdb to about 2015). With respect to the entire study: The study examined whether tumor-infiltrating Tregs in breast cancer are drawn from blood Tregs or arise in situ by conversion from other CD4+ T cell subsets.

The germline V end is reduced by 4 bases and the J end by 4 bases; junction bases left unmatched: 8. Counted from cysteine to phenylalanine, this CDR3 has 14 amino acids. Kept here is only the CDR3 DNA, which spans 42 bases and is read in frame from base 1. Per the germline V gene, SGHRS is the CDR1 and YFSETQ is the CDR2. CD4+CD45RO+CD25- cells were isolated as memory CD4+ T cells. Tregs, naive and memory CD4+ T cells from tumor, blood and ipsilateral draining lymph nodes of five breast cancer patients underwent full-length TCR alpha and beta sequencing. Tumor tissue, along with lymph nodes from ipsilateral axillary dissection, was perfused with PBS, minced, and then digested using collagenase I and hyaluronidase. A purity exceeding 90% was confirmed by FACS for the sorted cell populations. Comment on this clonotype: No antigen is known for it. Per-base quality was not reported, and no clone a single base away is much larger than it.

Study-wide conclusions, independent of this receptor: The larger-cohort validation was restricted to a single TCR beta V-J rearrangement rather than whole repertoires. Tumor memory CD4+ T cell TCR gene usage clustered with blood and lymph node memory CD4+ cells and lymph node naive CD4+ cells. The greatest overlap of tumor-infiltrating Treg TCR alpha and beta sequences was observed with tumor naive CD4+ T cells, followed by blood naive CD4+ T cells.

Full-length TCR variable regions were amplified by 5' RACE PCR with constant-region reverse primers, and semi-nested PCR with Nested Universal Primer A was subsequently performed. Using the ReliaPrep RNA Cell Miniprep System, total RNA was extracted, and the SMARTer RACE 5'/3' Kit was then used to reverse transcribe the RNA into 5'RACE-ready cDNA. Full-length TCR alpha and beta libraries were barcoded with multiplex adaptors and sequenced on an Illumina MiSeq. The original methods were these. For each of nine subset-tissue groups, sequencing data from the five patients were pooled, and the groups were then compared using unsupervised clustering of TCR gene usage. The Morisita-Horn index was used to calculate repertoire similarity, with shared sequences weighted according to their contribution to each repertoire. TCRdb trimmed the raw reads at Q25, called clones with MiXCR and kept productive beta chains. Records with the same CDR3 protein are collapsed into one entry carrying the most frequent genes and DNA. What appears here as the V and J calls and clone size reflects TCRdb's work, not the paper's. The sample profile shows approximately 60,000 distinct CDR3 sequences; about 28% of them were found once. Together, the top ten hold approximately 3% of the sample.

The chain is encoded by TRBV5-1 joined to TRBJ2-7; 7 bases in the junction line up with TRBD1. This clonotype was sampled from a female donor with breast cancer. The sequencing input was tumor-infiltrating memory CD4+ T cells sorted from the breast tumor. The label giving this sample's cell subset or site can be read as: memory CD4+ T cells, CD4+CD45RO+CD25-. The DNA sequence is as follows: TGCGCCAGCAGCCCCGACAGGGATGGATACGAGCAGTACTTC. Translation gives CASSPDRDGYEQYF.